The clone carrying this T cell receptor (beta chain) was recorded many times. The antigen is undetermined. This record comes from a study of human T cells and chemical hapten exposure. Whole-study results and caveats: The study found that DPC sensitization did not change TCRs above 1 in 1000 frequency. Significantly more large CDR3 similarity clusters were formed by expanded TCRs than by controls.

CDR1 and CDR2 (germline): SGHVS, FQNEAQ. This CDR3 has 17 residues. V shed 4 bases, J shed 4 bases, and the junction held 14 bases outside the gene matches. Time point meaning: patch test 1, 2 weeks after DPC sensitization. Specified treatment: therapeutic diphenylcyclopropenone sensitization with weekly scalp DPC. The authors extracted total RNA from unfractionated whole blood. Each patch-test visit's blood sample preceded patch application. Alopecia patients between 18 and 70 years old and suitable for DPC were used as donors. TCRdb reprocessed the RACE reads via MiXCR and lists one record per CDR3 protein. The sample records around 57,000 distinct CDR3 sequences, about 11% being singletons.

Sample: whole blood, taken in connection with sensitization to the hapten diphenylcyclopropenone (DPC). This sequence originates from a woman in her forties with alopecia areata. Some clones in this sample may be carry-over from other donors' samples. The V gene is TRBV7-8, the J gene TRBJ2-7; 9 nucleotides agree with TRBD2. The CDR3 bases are TGTGCCAGCAGCTCCCCGACCGGGACTAGCCGATCTTACGAGCAGTACTTC. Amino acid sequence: CASSSPTGTSRSYEQYF.